There are a few counts of the clone carrying this T cell receptor (beta chain). The antigen is not known. CDR1 and CDR2 (germline): LNHDA, SQIVND (reference sequence). Trimming took 9 bases from V and 4 from J; bases not matched to a gene: 3. The CDR3 sequence is 12 residues long. These data come from a study of T cells in localized non-small cell lung cancer. Study-level findings and limits: In uninvolved adjacent lung, T cell clonality reached its highest value, exceeding tumor. Sequencing covered just one tumor region, so heterogeneity cannot be ruled out. In adjacent lung appeared a median around 57 of the top 100 tumor clones. In the blood, greater T cell density corresponded to longer overall survival.

Assay used: immunoSEQ multiplex PCR; TCRdb lists only in-frame clones, some missing. The repertoire includes about 9,600 clones, just under 45% of them detected once, and more than 3.5% sits in the top ten. The rearrangement links TRBV19 to TRBJ2-1; 7 bases align to TRBD1. The sample here was lymph node tissue, taken before any cancer treatment. The origin of this receptor is a woman aged 40-70 years with stage I lung adenocarcinoma. The chain's CDR3 is CARDRPYNEQFF. In DNA, the CDR3 is TGTGCCAGGGACAGGCCTTACAATGAGCAGTTCTTC. Together with reference TRBV19 and TRBJ2-1, the CDR3 gives the full variable domain: DGGITQSPKYLFRKEGQNVTLSCEQNLNHDAMYWYRQDPGQGLRLIYYSQIVNDFQKGDIAEGYSVSREKKESFPLTVTSAQKNPTAFYLCARDRPYNEQFFGPGTRLTVL.